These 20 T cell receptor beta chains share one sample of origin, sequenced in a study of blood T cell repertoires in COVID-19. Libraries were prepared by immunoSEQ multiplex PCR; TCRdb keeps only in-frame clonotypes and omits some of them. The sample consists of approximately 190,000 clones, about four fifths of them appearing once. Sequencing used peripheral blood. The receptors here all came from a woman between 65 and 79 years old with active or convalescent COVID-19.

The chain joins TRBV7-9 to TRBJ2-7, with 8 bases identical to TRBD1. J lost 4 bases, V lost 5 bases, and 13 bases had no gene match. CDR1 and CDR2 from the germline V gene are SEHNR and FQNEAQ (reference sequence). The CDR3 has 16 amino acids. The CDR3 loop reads CASSAAFRTGRYEQYF. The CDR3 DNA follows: TGTGCCAGCAGCGCCGCATTTAGGACAGGGCGATACGAGCAGTACTTC.

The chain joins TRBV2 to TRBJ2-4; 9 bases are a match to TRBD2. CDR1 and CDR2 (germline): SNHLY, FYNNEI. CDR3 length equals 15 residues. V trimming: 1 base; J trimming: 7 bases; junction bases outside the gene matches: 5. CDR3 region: CASSEVTSGRNIQYF. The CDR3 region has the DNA TGTGCCAGCAGTGAAGTGACTAGCGGTAGGAACATTCAGTACTTC.

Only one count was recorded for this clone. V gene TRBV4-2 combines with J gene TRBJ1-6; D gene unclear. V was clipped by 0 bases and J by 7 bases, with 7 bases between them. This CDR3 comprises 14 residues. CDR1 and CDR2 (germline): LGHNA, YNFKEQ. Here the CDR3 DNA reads TGTGCCAGCAGCCAAGATTCGAGGAATTCACCCCTCCACTTT. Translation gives CASSQDSRNSPLHF.

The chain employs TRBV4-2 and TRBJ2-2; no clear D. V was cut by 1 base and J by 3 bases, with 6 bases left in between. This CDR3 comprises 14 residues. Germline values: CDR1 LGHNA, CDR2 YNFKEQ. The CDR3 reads CASSQGEYTGELFF. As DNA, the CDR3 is TGTGCCAGCAGCCAAGGAGAGTACACCGGGGAGCTGTTTTTT.

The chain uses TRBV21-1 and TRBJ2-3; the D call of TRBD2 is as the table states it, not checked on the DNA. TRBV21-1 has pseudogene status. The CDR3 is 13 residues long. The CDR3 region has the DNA TGTGCCAGCAGCGACACGGGGGAAGATACGCAGTATTTT. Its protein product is CASSDTGEDTQYF.

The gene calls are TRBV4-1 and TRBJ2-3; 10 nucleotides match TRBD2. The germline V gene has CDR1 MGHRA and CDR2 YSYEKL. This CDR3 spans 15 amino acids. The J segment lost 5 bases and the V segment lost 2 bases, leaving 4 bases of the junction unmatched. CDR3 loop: CASSQSSGGRDTQYF. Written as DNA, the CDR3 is TGCGCCAGCAGCCAATCTAGCGGGGGTAGAGATACGCAGTATTTT.

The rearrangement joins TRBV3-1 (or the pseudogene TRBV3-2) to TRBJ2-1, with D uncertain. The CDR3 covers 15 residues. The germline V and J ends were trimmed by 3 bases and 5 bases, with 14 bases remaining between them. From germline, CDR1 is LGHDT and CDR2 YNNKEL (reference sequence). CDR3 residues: CASSHGNIIDNEQFF. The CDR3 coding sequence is TGTGCCAGCAGCCACGGTAATATCATCGACAATGAGCAGTTCTTC.

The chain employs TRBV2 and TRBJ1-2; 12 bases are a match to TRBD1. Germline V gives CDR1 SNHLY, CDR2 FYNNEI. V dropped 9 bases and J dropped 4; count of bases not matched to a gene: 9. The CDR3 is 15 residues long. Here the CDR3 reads CARGQGGQGAYGYTF. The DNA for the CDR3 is TGTGCCAGAGGTCAAGGGGGACAGGGGGCCTATGGCTACACCTTC.

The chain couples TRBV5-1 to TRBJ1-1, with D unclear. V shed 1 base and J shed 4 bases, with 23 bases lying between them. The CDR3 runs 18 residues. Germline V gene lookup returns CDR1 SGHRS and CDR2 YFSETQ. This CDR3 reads CASSLLSGGPTPGTEAFF. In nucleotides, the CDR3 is TGCGCCAGCAGCTTGTTGAGTGGAGGACCCACCCCGGGCACTGAAGCTTTCTTT.

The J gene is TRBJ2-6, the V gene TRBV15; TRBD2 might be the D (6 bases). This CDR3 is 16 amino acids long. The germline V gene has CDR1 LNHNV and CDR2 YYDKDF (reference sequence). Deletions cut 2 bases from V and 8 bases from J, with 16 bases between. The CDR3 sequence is CATSRTESGWPNVLTF. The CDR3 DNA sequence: TGTGCCACCAGCAGAACGGAGAGCGGGTGGCCCAACGTCCTGACTTTC. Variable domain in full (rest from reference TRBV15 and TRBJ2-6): DAMVIQNPRYQVTQFGKPVTLSCSQTLNHNVMYWYQQKSSQAPKLLFHYYDKDFNNEADTPDNFQSRRPNTSFCFLDIRSPGLGDTAMYLCATSRTESGWPNVLTFGAGSRLTVL.

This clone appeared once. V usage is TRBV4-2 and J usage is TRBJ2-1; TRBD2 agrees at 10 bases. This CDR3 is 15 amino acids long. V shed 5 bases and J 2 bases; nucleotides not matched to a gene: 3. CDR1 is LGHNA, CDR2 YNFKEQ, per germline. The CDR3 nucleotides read TGTGCCAGCAGCACTAGCGGGGACCCCTACAATGAGCAGTTCTTC. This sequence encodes CASSTSGDPYNEQFF.

The CDR3, as DNA: TGTGCCAGCAGTTTACACAGTAACTATGGCTACACCTTC. This codes for CASSLHSNYGYTF. The chain has TRBV28 and TRBJ1-2, with D uncertain. The CDR3 is 13 residues long. V was shortened by 2 bases and J by 1 base, with 5 bases between the two germline ends. CDR1 is MDHEN, CDR2 SYDVKM, per germline.

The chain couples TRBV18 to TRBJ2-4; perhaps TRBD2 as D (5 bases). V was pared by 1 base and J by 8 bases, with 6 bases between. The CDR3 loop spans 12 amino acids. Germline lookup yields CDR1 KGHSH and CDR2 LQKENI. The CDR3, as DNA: TGTGCCAGCTCACCACTCGGGGACATTCAGTACTTC. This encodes CASSPLGDIQYF.

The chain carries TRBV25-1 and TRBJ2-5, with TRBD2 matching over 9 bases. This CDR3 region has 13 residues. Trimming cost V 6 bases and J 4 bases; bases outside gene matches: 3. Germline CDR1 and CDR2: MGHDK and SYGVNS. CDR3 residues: CASRGLAGETQYF. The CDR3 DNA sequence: TGTGCCAGCAGGGGACTAGCTGGAGAGACCCAGTACTTC.

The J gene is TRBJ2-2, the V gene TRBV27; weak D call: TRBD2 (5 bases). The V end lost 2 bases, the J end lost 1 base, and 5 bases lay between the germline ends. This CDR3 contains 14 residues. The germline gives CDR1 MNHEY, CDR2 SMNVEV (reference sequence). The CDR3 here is CASSLEGNTGELFF. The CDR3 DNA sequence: TGTGCCAGCAGTTTAGAGGGGAACACCGGGGAGCTGTTTTTT.

The CDR3 sequence is CASRGQGMNTEAFF. In DNA, the CDR3 is TGTGCCAGTAGGGGCCAGGGGATGAACACTGAAGCTTTCTTT. V gene TRBV19 combines with J gene TRBJ1-1; D possibly corresponds to TRBD1 (6 bases). V shed 6 bases and J shed 0 bases, with 11 bases lying between them. Germline values: CDR1 LNHDA, CDR2 SQIVND (reference sequence). The CDR3 runs to 14 residues.

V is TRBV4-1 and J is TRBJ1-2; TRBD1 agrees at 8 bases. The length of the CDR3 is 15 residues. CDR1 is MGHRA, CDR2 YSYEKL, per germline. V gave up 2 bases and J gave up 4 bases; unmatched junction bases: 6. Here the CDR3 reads CASSQPGQGLYGYTF. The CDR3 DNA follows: TGCGCCAGCAGCCAACCTGGACAGGGCCTCTATGGCTACACCTTC.

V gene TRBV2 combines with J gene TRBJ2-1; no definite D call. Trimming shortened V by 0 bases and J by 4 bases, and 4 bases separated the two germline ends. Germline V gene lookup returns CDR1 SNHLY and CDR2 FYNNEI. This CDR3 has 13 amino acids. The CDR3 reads CASSEAGYNEQFF. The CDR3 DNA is TGTGCCAGCAGTGAAGCCGGGTACAATGAGCAGTTCTTC. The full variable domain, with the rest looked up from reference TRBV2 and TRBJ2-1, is EPEVTQTPSHQVTQMGQEVILRCVPISNHLYFYWYRQILGQKVEFLVSFYNNEISEKSEIFDDQFSVERPDGSNFTLKIRSTKLEDSAMYFCASSEAGYNEQFFGPGTRLTVL.

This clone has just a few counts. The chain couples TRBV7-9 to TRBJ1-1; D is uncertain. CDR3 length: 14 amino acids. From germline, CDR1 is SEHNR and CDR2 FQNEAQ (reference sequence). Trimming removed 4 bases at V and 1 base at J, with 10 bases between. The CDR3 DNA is TGTGCCAGCAGCTCCGGTCGGGAGAACACTGAAGCTTTCTTT. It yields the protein CASSSGRENTEAFF. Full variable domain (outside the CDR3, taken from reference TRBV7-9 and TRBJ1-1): DTGVSQNPRHKITKRGQNVTFRCDPISEHNRLYWYRQTLGQGPEFLTYFQNEAQLEKSRLLSDRFSAERPKGSFSTLEIQRTEQGDSAMYLCASSSGRENTEAFFGQGTRLTVV.

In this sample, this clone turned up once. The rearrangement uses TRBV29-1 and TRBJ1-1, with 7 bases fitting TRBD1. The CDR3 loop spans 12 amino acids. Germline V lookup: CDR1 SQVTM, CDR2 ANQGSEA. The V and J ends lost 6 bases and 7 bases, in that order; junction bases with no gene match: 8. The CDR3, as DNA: TGCAGCGTCTCCTTTCGACAGGGTGAAGCTTTCTTT. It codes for CSVSFRQGEAFF.